The rows below give T cell receptor beta chains drawn from one sample of a study of blood T cell repertoires in COVID-19. Only in-frame clones appear in the TCRdb table, and some are missing; sequencing was by immunoSEQ multiplex PCR. The table lists roughly 250,000 clones, 80% to 90% of them singletons. Specimen: PBMCs or T cells enriched from blood (not recorded which). The receptors were gathered from a woman in her twenties or thirties who had recovered from COVID-19. Both conserved end residues are part of each CDR3. A D gene is named only where the DNA matches it firmly. Part of the rows lack a size; the others show once, few, many or a class for expanded clones.

TRBJ1-3 | TRBV18 | TRBD1 | . | TGTGCCAGCTCACCACAGGGGGCCATCGAGGCCATATATTTT | CASSPQGAIEAIYF
TRBJ1-3 | TRBV28 | . | once | TGTGCCAGCAGTTTAGGACACTCTGGAAACACCATATATTTT | CASSLGHSGNTIYF
TRBJ2-1 | TRBV30 | TRBD2 | . | TGTGCCTGGAGTGAGGGTGCTATCGGGGCGGGAGATGAGCAGTTCTTC | CAWSEGAIGAGDEQFF
TRBJ2-7 | TRBV15 | . | . | TGTGCCACCAGTCCTACTAGCCGCCGGGGGCAGTACTTC | CATSPTSRRGQYF
TRBJ1-5 | TRBV28 | . | . | TGTGCCAGCAGTGAGCAGGCGAACAATCAGCCCCAGCATTTT | CASSEQANNQPQHF
TRBJ1-3 | TRBV9 | . | . | TGTGCCAGCAGCGTAGTAGGAGGAAGGTACGGAAACACCATATATTTT | CASSVVGGRYGNTIYF
TRBJ1-4 | TRBV6-5 | TRBD1 | . | TGTGCCAGCAGCGAGGGACAGACTAATGGGTTTTTT | CASSEGQTNGFF
TRBJ2-1 | TRBV7-8 | TRBD1 | . | TGTGCCAGCAGCTTGGACAGGGTAAGATCCAATGAGCAGTTCTTC | CASSLDRVRSNEQFF
TRBJ1-1 | TRBV5-1 | TRBD1 | . | TGCGCCAGCAGCGCTGGGACAGGGGTATCGGGTGGCACTGAAGCTTTCTTT | CASSAGTGVSGGTEAFF
TRBJ1-5 | TRBV2 | . | . | TGTGCCAGCACGGCGACAGGCTTGTATCAGCCCCAGCATTTT | CASTATGLYQPQHF
TRBJ1-6 | TRBV5-6 | . | . | TGTGCCAGCAGCTTGGGTCGGACAGTCTATAATTCACCCCTCCACTTT | CASSLGRTVYNSPLHF
TRBJ1-1 | TRBV4-1 | TRBD1 | . | TGCGCCAGCAGCCAACTCACAGGGGACACTGAAGCTTTCTTT | CASSQLTGDTEAFF
TRBJ2-5 | TRBV13 | TRBD1 | . | TGTGCCAGCAGCTCGACAGGGCAAGAGACCCAGTACTTC | CASSSTGQETQYF
TRBJ1-4 | TRBV28 | . | few | TGTGCCAGCAGCCCCTTCCTCAGAAAACTGTTTTTT | CASSPFLRKLFF
TRBJ1-5 | TRBV28 | . | few | TGTGCCAGTTTGGGGGGAAACAATCAGCCCCAGCATTTT | CASLGGNNQPQHF
TRBJ2-7 | TRBV9 | TRBD1 | . | TGTGCCAGCGCGATGGGTCAGGGGGAAGGCGAGCAGTACTTC | CASAMGQGEGEQYF
TRBJ2-3 | TRBV27 | . | . | TGTGCCAGCTCTCACCAGGGCACAGATACGCAGTATTTT | CASSHQGTDTQYF
TRBJ1-1 | TRBV30 | . | few | TGTGCCTCTACAGGATCCTACACTGAAGCTTTCTTT | CASTGSYTEAFF
TRBJ2-5 | TRBV2 | . | . | TGTGCCAGCAGTGTAGTCGGGGGGCGAGAGACCCAGTACTTC | CASSVVGGRETQYF
TRBJ2-5 | TRBV3-1/TRBV3-2 | TRBD2 | . | TGTGCCAGCAGCGCCAGCCCCGGGACTAGCGGGGGGGCAGCGGAGACCCAGTACTTC | CASSASPGTSGGAAETQYF
TRBJ2-7 | TRBV28 | . | . | TGTGCCAGCAGTTTGATCCGGACAGAACTCTACGAGCAGTACTTC | CASSLIRTELYEQYF
TRBJ1-1 | TRBV6-5 | TRBD1 | . | TGTGCCAGCAGTCCTCCGGGACAGGGTAACACTGAAGCTTTCTTT | CASSPPGQGNTEAFF
TRBJ1-3 | TRBV5-6 | . | . | TGTGCCAGCAGCCCCCGGGGGGTGAGCTCTGGAAACACCATATATTTT | CASSPRGVSSGNTIYF
TRBJ2-2 | TRBV4-1 | . | . | TGCGCCAGCAGCCAAACAGGTCGCCCTAACACCGGGGAGCTGTTTTTT | CASSQTGRPNTGELFF
TRBJ1-2 | TRBV7-9 | . | . | TGTGCCAGCAGCTGGGGAGACCTATCGGGTACCTTC | CASSWGDLSGTF
TRBJ2-1 | TRBV19 | TRBD2 | . | TGTGCCAGTAGTATAGGTAGCGGGAGTTTTAATGAGCAGTTCTTC | CASSIGSGSFNEQFF
TRBJ2-7 | TRBV7-2 | . | . | TGTGCCAGCAGCCCCTTCAGGGGAGAATACGAGCAGTACTTC | CASSPFRGEYEQYF